Given below is one T cell receptor beta chain in context. The data are from a study of blood T cell repertoires in COVID-19. Study in general: PBMCs, B-cell-depleted T cells, or T cells provided the cDNA or gDNA that made up the material.

This table comes from immunoSEQ multiplex PCR, and its TCRdb copy is limited to in-frame clones, with some not included. The sample has 65,000 to 70,000 clones, about 80% seen once; the top ten hold about 5%. V trimming: 5 bases; J trimming: 1 base; junction bases outside the gene matches: 7. Germline CDR1 reads SGHTA; CDR2 reads FQGNSA. The CDR3 is 16 residues long. Sequencing used peripheral blood. This chain links TRBV7-2 with TRBJ2-2; 7 positions match TRBD1. The TCR comes from a woman aged 55 to 70 with acute or convalescent COVID-19. In DNA, the CDR3 is TGTGCCAGCAGCCCATGGACAGGCAAGAACACCGGGGAGCTGTTTTTT. Protein: CASSPWTGKNTGELFF.